Below are 25 T cell receptor beta chains sequenced from a single sample in a study of shared clonotypes between healthy human individuals. Sequenced by immunoSEQ multiplex PCR; TCRdb stores in-frame clones only, minus some. The data show 490,000 or so clones, about 80% seen once. Sequencing was carried out using PBMCs. The receptors here all came from a woman aged 35 to 49 in good health. Some clones in this sample may be carry-over from other donors' samples.

The CDR3 loop is CASSLQTGEWTEAFF. CDR3 in DNA: TGTGCCAGCAGCTTACAGACAGGGGAGTGGACTGAAGCTTTCTTT. The V and J genes are TRBV7-9 and TRBJ1-1; 8 bases are a match to TRBD1. The V and J ends lost 2 bases and 5 bases, in that order; junction bases with no gene match: 7. CDR1 is SEHNR, CDR2 FQNEAQ, per germline (reference sequence). The CDR3 has 15 residues. Drawing the rest from reference TRBV7-9 and TRBJ1-1, the complete variable domain is DTGVSQNPRHKITKRGQNVTFRCDPISEHNRLYWYRQTLGQGPEFLTYFQNEAQLEKSRLLSDRFSAERPKGSFSTLEIQRTEQGDSAMYLCASSLQTGEWTEAFFGQGTRLTVV.

V and J are TRBV30 and TRBJ1-2; D is perhaps TRBD1 (6 bases). The germline V gene encodes CDR1 GTSNPN and CDR2 SVGIG (reference sequence). The CDR3 has 14 amino acids. V lost 8 bases to trimming and J lost 4 bases, with 20 bases between them. CDR3 sequence: CAVIIWDTGYGYTF. CDR3 nucleotides: TGTGCCGTAATAATCTGGGACACAGGCTATGGCTACACCTTC.

The V call is TRBV7-9, the J call TRBJ2-1; D may correspond to TRBD1 or TRBD2 (6 bases each). From germline, CDR1 is SEHNR and CDR2 FQNEAQ (reference sequence). V lost 5 bases and J lost 10, with 18 bases in between. This CDR3 is 14 amino acids long. The CDR3 region is CASSPGAARHEQFF. CDR3 coding DNA: TGTGCCAGCAGCCCGGGGGCGGCACGGCACGAGCAGTTCTTC.

This chain joins TRBV30 and TRBJ2-6; 7 bases line up with TRBD1. Germline V lookup: CDR1 GTSNPN, CDR2 SVGIG (reference sequence). V was clipped by 5 bases and J by 4 bases; unmatched bases: 5. The CDR3 runs to 14 residues. The chain's CDR3 is CAWQTGSGANVLTF. CDR3 sequence (DNA): TGTGCCTGGCAGACAGGGAGCGGGGCCAACGTCCTGACTTTC.

Of note for this clone: It may be a read error: a sequence one base away is much more abundant. Other DNA sequences within the sample encode an identical CDR3. This chain joins TRBV30 and TRBJ1-5; D gene uncertain. Trimming took off 1 base at V and 4 bases at J, with 8 bases between the two ends. Germline values: CDR1 GTSNPN, CDR2 SVGIG (reference sequence). The CDR3 sequence is 13 residues long. The CDR3 spells CAWSGTGNQPQHF. CDR3 nucleotide sequence: TGTGCCTGGAGTGGGACTGGGAATCAGCCCCAGCATTTT.

The V call is TRBV5-4, the J call TRBJ2-5; no clear D gene. Deletions cut 0 bases from V and 2 bases from J, with 11 bases between. Germline loops: CDR1 SGHNT, CDR2 YYREEE (reference sequence). This CDR3 is built from 15 residues. The CDR3 DNA reads as TGTGCCAGCAGCTTGGATACTATAGGGCAAGAGACCCAGTACTTC. It codes for CASSLDTIGQETQYF.

The chain couples TRBV29-1 to TRBJ2-1, with no clear D. CDR3 length equals 11 residues. Germline CDR1 is SQVTM and CDR2 is ANQGSEA. The V and J ends lost 5 bases and 3 bases respectively, with 5 bases between them. The CDR3 region has the DNA TGCAGCGTTCGGGTCTACAATGAGCAGTTCTTC. This translates into CSVRVYNEQFF.

The chain has TRBV2 and TRBJ1-2, with TRBD1 matching 10 bases. This CDR3 is built from 13 residues. The germline CDR1 and CDR2 sequences are SNHLY and FYNNEI. The V segment lost 3 bases and the J segment 13 bases; nucleotides outside the gene matches: 8. The CDR3 DNA sequence: TGTGCCAGCAGTGACGGGGGGACAGGGGCCGGCACCTTC. It translates to CASSDGGTGAGTF.

The sample holds many counts of this clone. An end of the junction does not agree with germline; a read error may underlie this. This chain uses TRBV7-7 with TRBJ1-1; D possibly corresponds to TRBD1 (5 bases). In germline, CDR1 is SSHAT, CDR2 FNYEAQ (reference sequence). The CDR3 spans 16 residues. CDR3 amino acids: CASSVKWGGLGTEAFF. DNA for the CDR3: TGTGCTAGCAGCGTAAAATGGGGGGGTTTGGGCACTGAAGCTTTCTTT.

J is TRBJ2-7 and V is TRBV7-8, with 8 bases identical to TRBD2. Per the germline V gene, CDR1 is SGHVS and CDR2 is FQNEAQ. V gave up 5 bases and J gave up 3 bases; unmatched junction bases: 9. The CDR3 has 15 residues. The DNA for the CDR3 is TGTGCCAGCAGCCACACTCGGGGGGGCTACTACGAGCAGTACTTC. Residues: CASSHTRGGYYEQYF.

The chain has TRBV11-2 and TRBJ2-3, with a weak D call TRBD2 (5 bases). The V gene lost 3 bases and the J gene lost 6 bases, with 16 bases spanning the gap. Germline-derived CDR1 and CDR2 are SGHAT and FQNNGV. This CDR3 spans 15 amino acids. This chain's CDR3 is CASSFRGQGLDTQYF. In DNA form, the CDR3 reads TGTGCCAGCAGCTTCCGGGGTCAAGGTTTGGATACGCAGTATTTT.

This sequence joins TRBV7-3 and TRBJ2-2, with 9 bases that match TRBD2. The CDR3 sequence is 14 residues long. V was clipped by 5 bases and J by 4 bases; unmatched bases: 2. Germline V gene lookup returns CDR1 SGHTA and CDR2 FQGTGA. This CDR3 is CASSPSGATGELFF. The CDR3 nucleotides are TGTGCCAGCAGCCCTAGCGGGGCCACCGGGGAGCTGTTTTTT.

The genes are TRBV15 and TRBJ2-2; D remains unclear. CDR3 length equals 16 residues. The germline V gene encodes CDR1 LNHNV and CDR2 YYDKDF (reference sequence). Trimming shortened V by 1 base and J by 1 base, and 10 bases separated the two germline ends. The DNA for the CDR3 is TGTGCCACCAGCAGAGGTAGAGGATTGAACACCGGGGAGCTGTTTTTT. This gives the protein CATSRGRGLNTGELFF.

This chain uses TRBV30 with TRBJ1-4; 7 bases fit TRBD1. The CDR3 has 14 amino acids. Germline V gene lookup returns CDR1 GTSNPN and CDR2 SVGIG (reference sequence). V was clipped by 5 bases and J by 5 bases; unmatched bases: 8. The CDR3 region is CAWRTGPVNEKLFF. In DNA form, the CDR3 reads TGTGCCTGGCGGACAGGACCTGTGAATGAAAAACTGTTTTTT. The variable domain in full, completed from reference TRBV30 and TRBJ1-4, reads SQTIHQWPATLVQPVGSPLSLECTVEGTSNPNLYWYRQAAGRGLQLLFYSVGIGQISSEVPQNLSASRPQDRQFILSSKKLLLSDSGFYLCAWRTGPVNEKLFFGSGTQLSVL.

The CDR3 reads CASSTGSIQYF. CDR3 in DNA: TGTGCCAGCAGTACCGGGTCCATACAGTATTTT. The chain links TRBV28 to TRBJ2-3; D remains ambiguous. In germline, CDR1 is MDHEN, CDR2 SYDVKM. This CDR3 region has 11 residues. V was cut by 5 bases and J by 12 bases, with 12 bases left in between.

The chain combines TRBV25-1 with TRBJ2-5; 11 positions agree with TRBD2. J lost 4 bases, V lost 6 bases, and 7 bases had no gene match. There are 15 residues in the CDR3. Germline V CDR1 and CDR2: MGHDK, SYGVNS. The CDR3 loop reads CASSPPGLAAETQYF. CDR3 DNA sequence: TGTGCCAGCAGCCCCCCGGGACTAGCGGCAGAGACCCAGTACTTC. Full variable domain (missing parts from reference TRBV25-1 and TRBJ2-5): EADIYQTPRYLVIGTGKKITLECSQTMGHDKMYWYQQDPGMELHLIHYSYGVNSTEKGDLSSESTVSRIRTEHFPLTLESARPSHTSQYLCASSPPGLAAETQYFGPGTRLLVL.

The chain employs TRBV7-8 and TRBJ2-7; D is uncertain. Between the trimmed V and J ends, which lost 3 bases and 0 bases, there was a span of 6 bases. The CDR3 has 13 residues. The germline CDR1 and CDR2 sequences are SGHVS and FQNEAQ. In nucleotides, the CDR3 is TGTGCCAGCAGCTTTATCCCCTCCTACGAGCAGTACTTC. Its protein is CASSFIPSYEQYF.

There are a few counts of this clone. The rearrangement uses TRBV30 and TRBJ1-2; 7 nucleotides line up with TRBD1. V gave up 5 bases and J gave up 7 bases; unmatched junction bases: 16. Germline V gene sequence: CDR1 GTSNPN, CDR2 SVGIG (reference sequence). The CDR3 sequence is 15 residues long. The CDR3 DNA reads TGTGCCTGGGAGGCACAGGGGAACGGTGGTATTGGCTACACCTTC. It codes for CAWEAQGNGGIGYTF. Full variable domain (remainder filled in from reference TRBV30 and TRBJ1-2): SQTIHQWPATLVQPVGSPLSLECTVEGTSNPNLYWYRQAAGRGLQLLFYSVGIGQISSEVPQNLSASRPQDRQFILSSKKLLLSDSGFYLCAWEAQGNGGIGYTFGSGTRLTVV.

V is TRBV10-3 and J is TRBJ1-4, with TRBD1 matching 9 bases. Trimming took 10 bases from V and 1 from J; bases not matched to a gene: 13. CDR3 length: 17 residues. CDR1 and CDR2 from the germline V gene are ENHRY and SYGVKD. The chain's CDR3 is CATAPGTGRETNEKLFF. CDR3 DNA: TGTGCCACCGCCCCCGGGACAGGGAGGGAAACTAATGAAAAACTGTTTTTT.

This clone was found a few times. This chain uses TRBV5-1 with TRBJ2-6, with no clear D. CDR1 and CDR2 from the germline V gene are SGHRS and YFSETQ. The CDR3 sequence is 14 residues long. Trimming took 0 bases from V and 0 from J, leaving 1 base between them. The CDR3 loop reads CASSLGSGANVLTF. The CDR3 DNA reads as TGCGCCAGCAGCTTGGGCTCTGGGGCCAACGTCCTGACTTTC.

The chain combines TRBV19 with TRBJ2-2; 10 nucleotides match TRBD2. V lost 0 bases, J lost 1 base, and 5 bases stayed unmatched. CDR1 is LNHDA and CDR2 is SQIVND in the germline V gene (reference sequence). The CDR3 loop spans 18 amino acids. The CDR3 bases are TGTGCCAGTAGTATAGATCCCGGACTAGCGGTGAACACCGGGGAGCTGTTTTTT. Protein sequence: CASSIDPGLAVNTGELFF.

This chain connects TRBV11-2 to TRBJ1-6; 9 bases agree with TRBD1. The CDR3 runs 13 residues. V trimming: 5 bases; J trimming: 13 bases; junction bases outside the gene matches: 6. Germline V CDR1 and CDR2: SGHAT, FQNNGV. In DNA, the CDR3 is TGTGCCAGCAGCGGGACAGGGCACTCGCCCCTCCACTTT. Translation: CASSGTGHSPLHF.

The gene calls are TRBV30 and TRBJ2-7; D tentatively reads TRBD1 or TRBD2 (5 bases each). Germline-derived CDR1 and CDR2 are GTSNPN and SVGIG (reference sequence). This CDR3 spans 14 amino acids. Trimming left V 3 bases short and J 0 bases short, with 12 bases between. CDR3 sequence reads: CAWSPGRSSYEQYF. In DNA, the CDR3 is TGTGCCTGGAGCCCGGGACGGAGCTCCTACGAGCAGTACTTC.

This chain links TRBV5-4 with TRBJ2-5; unclear D gene. The assigned J gene may be wrong: the sequence end matches TRBJ2-7 better. Germline values: CDR1 SGHNT, CDR2 YYREEE (reference sequence). The CDR3 spans 13 residues. The CDR3: CASSLGLTYEQYF. The DNA of the CDR3 is TGTGCCAGCAGCTTGGGACTTACCTACGAGCAGTACTTC.

V usage is TRBV11-2 and J usage is TRBJ2-3, with D possibly being TRBD1 (6 bases). Germline V gene sequence: CDR1 SGHAT, CDR2 FQNNGV. This CDR3 has 14 amino acids. Deletions cut 5 bases from V and 3 bases from J, with 12 bases between. The CDR3 reads CASSPGQRTDTQYF. The DNA of the CDR3 is TGTGCCAGCAGCCCAGGACAGAGGACAGATACGCAGTATTTT.